Described below is a single TCR beta chain sequence and its context. This sample is drawn from a study of blood T cell repertoires in COVID-19. Study in general: COVID-19 samples from acute and convalescent phases originated in the United States, Italy and Spain. PBMCs, B-cell-depleted T cells, or T cells were the source of the cDNA or gDNA that made up the material.

J lost 5 bases, V lost 4 bases, and 10 bases had no gene match. Germline V gene sequence: CDR1 SGHDT, CDR2 YYEEEE. The CDR3 loop spans 15 amino acids. Authors' methods: How many nucleated cells were present was estimated from reference gene primer amplification. This table comes from immunoSEQ multiplex PCR, and its TCRdb copy is limited to in-frame clones, with some not included. V and J calls and clone size come straight from that table; D and trimming were deduced from the DNA. Found here are about 130,000 clones, about nine tenths of them singletons; the top ten hold under 3%. The sequence was collected from a man aged 45 to 65 with active COVID-19. V usage is TRBV5-6 and J usage is TRBJ1-1; 8 nucleotides align to TRBD1. The sequencing sample was made of peripheral blood. Here the CDR3 reads CASSDPTGGWTEAFF. As DNA, the CDR3 is TGTGCCAGCAGCGACCCTACAGGGGGGTGGACTGAAGCTTTCTTT.